A single sample is the source of the 10 T cell receptor beta chains below, sequenced in a study of technical replicates of blood from four donors. Sequencing used immunoSEQ multiplex PCR; TCRdb keeps in-frame clones, though not all of them. This table has approximately 81,000 clones, approximately 94% appearing once. The sample taken for sequencing was T cells isolated from PBMCs. Receptors originate from a human donor in good health.

The V and J genes are TRBV19 and TRBJ2-2, with a possible D match to TRBD1 (6 bases). The CDR3 is 17 residues long. Between the trimmed V and J ends, which lost 0 bases and 3 bases, there was a span of 14 bases. Germline V gives CDR1 LNHDA, CDR2 SQIVND (reference sequence). CDR3 residues: CASSIDPGTPYTGELFF. Here the CDR3 DNA reads TGTGCCAGTAGTATAGACCCCGGGACACCTTACACCGGGGAGCTGTTTTTT.

This rearrangement joins TRBV7-8 to TRBJ2-1; 7 positions match TRBD2. CDR3 length: 14 residues. Germline V gene data show CDR1 as SGHVS and CDR2 as FQNEAQ. The trim removed 8 bases at V and 3 bases at J, leaving 7 bases unmatched. CDR3 protein: CASVGTKNYNEQFF. CDR3 in DNA: TGTGCCAGCGTCGGGACTAAGAACTACAATGAGCAGTTCTTC.

This clone was picked up one time. V is TRBV30 and J is TRBJ1-5; D is undetermined. V gave up 5 bases and J gave up 1 base, with 12 bases separating them. The CDR3 is made up of 14 amino acids. Germline loops: CDR1 GTSNPN, CDR2 SVGIG (reference sequence). Written as DNA, the CDR3 is TGTGCCTGGGACCGGCAGGCGAGCAATCAGCCCCAGCATTTT. Its translation is CAWDRQASNQPQHF.

This chain uses TRBV28 with TRBJ1-1; 12 bases line up with TRBD1. The length of the CDR3 is 17 residues. The V and J ends lost 7 bases and 5 bases, in that order; junction bases with no gene match: 14. CDR1 MDHEN and CDR2 SYDVKM come from the germline V gene. For the CDR3, the DNA is TGTGCCAGCAAATTCTGGACAGGGACAGGGGGCCGGACTGAAGCTTTCTTT. It specifies CASKFWTGTGGRTEAFF. Full variable domain (rest looked up from reference TRBV28 and TRBJ1-1): DVKVTQSSRYLVKRTGEKVFLECVQDMDHENMFWYRQDPGLGLRLIYFSYDVKMKEKGDIPEGYSVSREKKERFSLILESASTNQTSMYLCASKFWTGTGGRTEAFFGQGTRLTVV.

The V call is TRBV4-3, the J call TRBJ1-5; TRBD1 aligns across 7 bases. The J segment lost 4 bases and the V segment lost 4 bases, leaving 4 bases of the junction unmatched. CDR3 length: 14 amino acids. CDR1 is LGHNA and CDR2 is YSLEER in the germline V gene. In DNA form, the CDR3 reads TGCGCCAGCAGCCTAGGGACAGTAAATCAGCCCCAGCATTTT. It yields the protein CASSLGTVNQPQHF.

The chain joins TRBV27 to TRBJ2-3; D perhaps matches TRBD2 (6 bases). V was clipped by 5 bases and J by 0 bases, with 15 bases between them. Germline assignment: CDR1 MNHEY and CDR2 SMNVEV (reference sequence). This CDR3 is 16 amino acids long. The CDR3 DNA sequence: TGTGCCAGCAGTCAATATAGCGGACCAAGCACAGATACGCAGTATTTT. Its protein is CASSQYSGPSTDTQYF.

The chain links TRBV19 to TRBJ2-7, with D tentatively TRBD2 (6 bases). Germline loops: CDR1 LNHDA, CDR2 SQIVND (reference sequence). The CDR3 is 15 residues long. Trimming stripped 6 bases from V and 3 bases from J, with 18 bases between. CDR3 protein: CASSYVAAVGYEQYF. The CDR3, as DNA: TGTGCCAGTAGCTATGTAGCGGCTGTGGGCTACGAGCAGTACTTC.

The chain joins TRBV6-5 to TRBJ2-1; no reliable D call. Deletions cut 7 bases from V and 0 bases from J, with 13 bases between. CDR1 and CDR2 (germline): MNHEY, SVGAGI. The CDR3 sequence is 15 residues long. The DNA of the CDR3 is TGTGCCAGCACCGGCGGTTCCAGCTCCTACAATGAGCAGTTCTTC. The encoded protein is CASTGGSSSYNEQFF.

The CDR3: CASMSRTGELFF. CDR3 sequence (DNA): TGTGCCAGCATGAGTCGGACCGGGGAGCTGTTTTTT. The rearrangement links TRBV6-1 to TRBJ2-2; no clear D gene. The CDR3 length is 12 residues. V was clipped by 7 bases and J by 5 bases, with 8 bases between them. Germline V gene lookup returns CDR1 MNHNS and CDR2 SASEGT.

The J gene is TRBJ2-6, the V gene TRBV30, with D possibly being TRBD1 (5 bases). This CDR3 has 18 amino acids. Trimming removed 4 bases at V and 5 bases at J, with 24 bases between. Germline CDR1 reads GTSNPN; CDR2 reads SVGIG (reference sequence). The CDR3, as DNA: TGTGCCTGGATTTGGGAAGGGGTGTCTGATAGGCGGGCCAACGTCCTGACTTTC. It is translated as CAWIWEGVSDRRANVLTF.